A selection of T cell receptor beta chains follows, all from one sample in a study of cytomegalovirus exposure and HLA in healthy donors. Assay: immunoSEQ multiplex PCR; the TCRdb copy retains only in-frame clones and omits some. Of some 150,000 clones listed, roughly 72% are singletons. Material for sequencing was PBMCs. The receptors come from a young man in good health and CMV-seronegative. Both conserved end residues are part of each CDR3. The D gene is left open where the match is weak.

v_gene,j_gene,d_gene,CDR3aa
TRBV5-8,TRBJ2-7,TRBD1,CASSLDRGTYEQYF
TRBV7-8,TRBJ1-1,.,CASSLVRGNTEAFF
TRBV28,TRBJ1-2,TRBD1,CASSFQDRVNYGYTF
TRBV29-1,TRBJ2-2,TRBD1,CSGSTGETGELFF
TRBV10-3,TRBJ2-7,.,CAISAQGYEQYF
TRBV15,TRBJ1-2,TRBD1,CATSRENRGRIDGYTF
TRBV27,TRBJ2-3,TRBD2,CASSWSSGGASADTQYF
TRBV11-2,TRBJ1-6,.,CASSLEQGGHLHF
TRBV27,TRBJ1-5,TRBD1,CASRPGTGNQPQHF
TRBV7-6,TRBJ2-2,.,CASSPQGRELFF
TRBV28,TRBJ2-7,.,CASSSTGGFGDEQYF
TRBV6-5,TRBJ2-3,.,CASSYSVGTADTQYF
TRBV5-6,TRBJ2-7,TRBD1,CASSRTGYYEQYF
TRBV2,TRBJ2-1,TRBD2,CASSRTSGVINNEQFF
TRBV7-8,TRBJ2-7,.,CASSRPGQGYYEQYF
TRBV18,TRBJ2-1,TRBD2,CASSPLAADINEQFF
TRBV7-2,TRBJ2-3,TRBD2,CASSLEQAGGLVGTDTQYF
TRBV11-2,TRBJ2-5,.,CASSLLFADQETQYF
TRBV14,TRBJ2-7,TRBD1,CASSRGPGDEQYF
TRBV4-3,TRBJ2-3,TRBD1,CASTEGQGSDTQYF
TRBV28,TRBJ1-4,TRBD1,CASRKPGTVNEKLFF
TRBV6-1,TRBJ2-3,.,CASSDRGTDTQYF
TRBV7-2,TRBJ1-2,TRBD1,CASSFGTGSYGYTF
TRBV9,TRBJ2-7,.,CASSVVPSSYEQYF
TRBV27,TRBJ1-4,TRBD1,CASSLRDRANEKLFF
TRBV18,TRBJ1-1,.,CASSPPQGSNTEAFF
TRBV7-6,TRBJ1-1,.,CASSLSAGDTEAFF
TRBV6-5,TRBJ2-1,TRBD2,CATKGGSSYNEQFF
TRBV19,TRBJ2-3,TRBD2,CASSLAGGADTQYF
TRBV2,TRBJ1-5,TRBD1,CASSRQGGLDQPQHF
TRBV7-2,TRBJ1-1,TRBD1,CASSQTGDTEAFF
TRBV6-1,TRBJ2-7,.,CASSDSEQISYEQYF
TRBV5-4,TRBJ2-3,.,CASSLAGSLSTDTQYF
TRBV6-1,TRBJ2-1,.,CASSEDAGWVQFF
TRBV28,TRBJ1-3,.,CASSLASPGNTIYF
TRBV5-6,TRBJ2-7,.,CASSSSGWNYEQYF
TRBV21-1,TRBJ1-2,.,CASSKYREAAGYTF
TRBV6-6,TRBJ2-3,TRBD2,CASSPRGGADTQYF
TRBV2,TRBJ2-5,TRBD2,CASSDETSGVKETQYF
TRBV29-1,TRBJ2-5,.,CSVEDLGRRDF
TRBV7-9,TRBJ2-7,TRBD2,CASSLGGEGEQYF
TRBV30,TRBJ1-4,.,CAWIPGQERGEPNEKLFF
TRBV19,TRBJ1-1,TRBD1,CASSRDRVGAEAFF
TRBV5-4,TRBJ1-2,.,CASSLNGMDGYTF
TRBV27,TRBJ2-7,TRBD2,CASCPGTSGYEQYF
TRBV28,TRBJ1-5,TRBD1,CASSEGLGGDQPQHF
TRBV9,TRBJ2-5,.,CASSVEELAYGTQYF
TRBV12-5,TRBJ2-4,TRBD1,CASAGGRVVQYF
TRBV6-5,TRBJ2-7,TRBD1,CASRTGDGEQYF
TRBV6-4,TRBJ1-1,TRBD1,CASPKGDRTGAEAFF
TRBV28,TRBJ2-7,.,CASRRVYEQYF
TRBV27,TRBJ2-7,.,CASSPSGALYEQYF
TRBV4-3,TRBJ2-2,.,CASSQDVAGTGELFF
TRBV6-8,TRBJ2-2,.,CASKLRCGGTGGELFF
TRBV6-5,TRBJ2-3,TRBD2,CASSGLAGSDTQYF
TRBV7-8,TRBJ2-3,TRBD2,CASSLAKGLAGGRTQYF
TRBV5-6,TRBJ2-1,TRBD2,CASSLTLAGGDEQFF
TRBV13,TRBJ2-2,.,CASRTEHGELFF
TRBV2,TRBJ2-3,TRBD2,CASSSSAGGPDTQYF